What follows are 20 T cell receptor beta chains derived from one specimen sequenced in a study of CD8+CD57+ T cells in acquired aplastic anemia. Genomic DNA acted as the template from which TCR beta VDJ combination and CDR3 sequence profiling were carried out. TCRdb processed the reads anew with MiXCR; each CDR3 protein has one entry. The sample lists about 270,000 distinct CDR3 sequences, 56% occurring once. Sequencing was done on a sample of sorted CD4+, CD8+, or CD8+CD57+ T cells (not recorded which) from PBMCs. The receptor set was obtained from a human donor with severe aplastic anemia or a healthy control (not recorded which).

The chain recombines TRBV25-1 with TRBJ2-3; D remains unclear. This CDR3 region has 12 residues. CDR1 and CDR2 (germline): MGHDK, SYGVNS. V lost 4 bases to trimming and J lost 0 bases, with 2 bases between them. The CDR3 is CASSGSTDTQYF. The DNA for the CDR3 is TGTGCCAGCAGTGGGAGCACAGATACGCAGTATTTT.

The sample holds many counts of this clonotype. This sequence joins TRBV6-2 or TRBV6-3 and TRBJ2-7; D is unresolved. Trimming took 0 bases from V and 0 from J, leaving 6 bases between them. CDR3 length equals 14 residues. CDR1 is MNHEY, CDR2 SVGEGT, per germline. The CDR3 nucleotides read TGTGCCAGCAGTTACTCGATTCTCTCCTACGAGCAGTACTTC. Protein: CASSYSILSYEQYF.

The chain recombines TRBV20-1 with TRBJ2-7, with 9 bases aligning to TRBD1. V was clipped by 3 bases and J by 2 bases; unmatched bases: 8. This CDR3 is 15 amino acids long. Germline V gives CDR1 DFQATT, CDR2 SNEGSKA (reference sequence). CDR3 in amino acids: CSARGGTGKTYEQYF. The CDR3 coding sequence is TGCAGTGCTAGGGGCGGGACAGGGAAAACCTACGAGCAGTACTTC.

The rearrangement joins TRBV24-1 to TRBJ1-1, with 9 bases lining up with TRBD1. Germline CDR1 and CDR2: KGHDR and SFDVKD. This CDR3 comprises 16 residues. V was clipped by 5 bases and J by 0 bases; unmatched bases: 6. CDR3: CATSARGQGMNTEAFF. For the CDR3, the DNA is TGTGCCACCAGTGCCCGGGGACAGGGTATGAACACTGAAGCTTTCTTT.

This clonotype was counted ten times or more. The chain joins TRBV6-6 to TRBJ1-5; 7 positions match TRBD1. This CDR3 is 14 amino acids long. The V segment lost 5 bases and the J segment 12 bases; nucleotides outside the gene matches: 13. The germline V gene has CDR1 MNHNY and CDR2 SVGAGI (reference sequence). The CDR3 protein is CASSGGTAHPIQHF. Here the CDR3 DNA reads TGTGCCAGCAGTGGGGGGACAGCCCATCCAATCCAGCATTTT.

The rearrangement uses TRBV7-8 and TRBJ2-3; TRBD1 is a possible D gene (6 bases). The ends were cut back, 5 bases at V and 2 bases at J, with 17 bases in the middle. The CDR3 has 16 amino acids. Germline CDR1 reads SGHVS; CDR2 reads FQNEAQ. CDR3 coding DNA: TGTGCCAGCAGCAAGAGGACAGATGAAGTCACAGATACGCAGTATTTT. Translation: CASSKRTDEVTDTQYF. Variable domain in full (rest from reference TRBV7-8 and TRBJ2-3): GAGVSQSPRYKVAKRGQDVALRCDPISGHVSLFWYQQALGQGPEFLTYFQNEAQLDKSGLPSDRFFAERPEGSVSTLKIQRTQQEDSAVYLCASSKRTDEVTDTQYFGPGTRLTVL.

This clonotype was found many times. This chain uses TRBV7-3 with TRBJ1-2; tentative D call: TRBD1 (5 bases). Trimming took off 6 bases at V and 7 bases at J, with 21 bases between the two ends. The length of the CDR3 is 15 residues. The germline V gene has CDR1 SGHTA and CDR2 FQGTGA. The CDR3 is CASSLGGAQRGGYTF. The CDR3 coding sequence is TGTGCCAGCAGTCTAGGAGGGGCCCAGCGGGGTGGCTACACCTTC.

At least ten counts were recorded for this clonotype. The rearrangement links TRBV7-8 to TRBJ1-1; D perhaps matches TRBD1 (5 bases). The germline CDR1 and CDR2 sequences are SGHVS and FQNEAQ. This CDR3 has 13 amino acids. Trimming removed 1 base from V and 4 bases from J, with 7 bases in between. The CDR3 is CASSLEQGTEAFF. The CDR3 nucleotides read TGTGCCAGCAGCTTAGAGCAGGGCACTGAAGCTTTCTTT.

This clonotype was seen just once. The CDR3 reads CSATRGQGDRGYTF. The CDR3 region has the DNA TGCAGTGCCACCCGGGGGCAGGGGGATCGTGGCTACACCTTC. J is TRBJ1-2 and V is TRBV20-1, with 7 bases matching TRBD1. CDR3 length equals 14 residues. CDR1 and CDR2 from the germline V gene are DFQATT and SNEGSKA (reference sequence). J gave up 7 bases and V 6 bases, and 14 bases lay outside the gene matches.

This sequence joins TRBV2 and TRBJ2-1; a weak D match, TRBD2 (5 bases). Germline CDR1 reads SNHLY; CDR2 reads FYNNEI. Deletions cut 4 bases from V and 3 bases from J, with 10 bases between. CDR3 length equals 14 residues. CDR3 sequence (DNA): TGTGCCAGCAGTGCTCGAGGGTTCTACAATGAGCAGTTCTTC. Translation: CASSARGFYNEQFF.

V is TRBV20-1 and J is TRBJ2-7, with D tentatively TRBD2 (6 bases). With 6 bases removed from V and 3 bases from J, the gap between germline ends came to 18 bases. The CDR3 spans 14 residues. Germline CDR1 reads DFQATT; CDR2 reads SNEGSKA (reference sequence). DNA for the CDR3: TGCAGTGCACCACCACGCGGGGCGAGCTACGAGCAGTACTTC. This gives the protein CSAPPRGASYEQYF.

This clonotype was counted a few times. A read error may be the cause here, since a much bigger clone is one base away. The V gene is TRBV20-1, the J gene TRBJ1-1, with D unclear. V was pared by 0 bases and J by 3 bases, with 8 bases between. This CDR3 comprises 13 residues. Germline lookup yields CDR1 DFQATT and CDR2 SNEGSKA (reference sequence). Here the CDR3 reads CSARDNSDTEAFF. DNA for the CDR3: TGCAGTGCTAGAGATAACAGTGACACTGAAGCTTTCTTT.

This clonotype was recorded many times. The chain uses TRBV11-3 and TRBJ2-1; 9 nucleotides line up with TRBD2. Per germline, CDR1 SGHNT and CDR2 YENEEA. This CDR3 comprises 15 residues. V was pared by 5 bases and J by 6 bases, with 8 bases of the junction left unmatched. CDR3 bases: TGTGCCAGCAGCCCATCTAGCGGGGTGGTCAATGAGCAGTTCTTC. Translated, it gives CASSPSSGVVNEQFF.

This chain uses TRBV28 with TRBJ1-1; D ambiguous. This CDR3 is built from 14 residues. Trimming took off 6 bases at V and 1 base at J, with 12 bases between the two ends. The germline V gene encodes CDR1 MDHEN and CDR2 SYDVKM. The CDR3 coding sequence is TGTGCCAGCAGACCCTTTCGGGGGAACACTGAAGCTTTCTTT. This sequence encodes CASRPFRGNTEAFF. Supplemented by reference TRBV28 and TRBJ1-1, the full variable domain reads DVKVTQSSRYLVKRTGEKVFLECVQDMDHENMFWYRQDPGLGLRLIYFSYDVKMKEKGDIPEGYSVSREKKERFSLILESASTNQTSMYLCASRPFRGNTEAFFGQGTRLTVV.

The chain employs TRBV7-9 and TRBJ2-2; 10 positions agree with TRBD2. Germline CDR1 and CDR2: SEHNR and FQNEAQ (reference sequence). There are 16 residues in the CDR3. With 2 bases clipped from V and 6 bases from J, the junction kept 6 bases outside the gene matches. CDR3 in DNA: TGTGCCAGCAGCTTATACGCTAGCGGGAGCTCCGGGGAGCTGTTTTTT. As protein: CASSLYASGSSGELFF. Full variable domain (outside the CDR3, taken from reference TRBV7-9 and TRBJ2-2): DTGVSQNPRHKITKRGQNVTFRCDPISEHNRLYWYRQTLGQGPEFLTYFQNEAQLEKSRLLSDRFSAERPKGSFSTLEIQRTEQGDSAMYLCASSLYASGSSGELFFGEGSRLTVL.

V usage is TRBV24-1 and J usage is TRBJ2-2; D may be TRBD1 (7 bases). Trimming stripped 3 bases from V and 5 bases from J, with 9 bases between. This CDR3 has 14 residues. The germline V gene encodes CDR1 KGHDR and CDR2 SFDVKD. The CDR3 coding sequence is TGTGCCACCAGTGATGCAGGGGGGACCGGGGAGCTGTTTTTT. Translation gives CATSDAGGTGELFF.

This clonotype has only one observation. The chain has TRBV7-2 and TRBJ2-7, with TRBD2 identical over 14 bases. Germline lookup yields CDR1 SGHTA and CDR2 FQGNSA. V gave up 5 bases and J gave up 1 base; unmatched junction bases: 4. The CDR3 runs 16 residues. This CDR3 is CASSPRTSGGSYEQYF. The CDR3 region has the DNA TGTGCCAGCAGCCCGAGGACTAGCGGGGGGTCCTACGAGCAGTACTTC.

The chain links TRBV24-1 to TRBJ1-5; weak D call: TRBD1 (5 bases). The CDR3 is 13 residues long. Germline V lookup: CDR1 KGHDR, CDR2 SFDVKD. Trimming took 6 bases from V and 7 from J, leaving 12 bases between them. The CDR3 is CATSRDRRQPQHF. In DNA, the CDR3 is TGTGCCACCAGTCGGGACCGACGACAGCCCCAGCATTTT.

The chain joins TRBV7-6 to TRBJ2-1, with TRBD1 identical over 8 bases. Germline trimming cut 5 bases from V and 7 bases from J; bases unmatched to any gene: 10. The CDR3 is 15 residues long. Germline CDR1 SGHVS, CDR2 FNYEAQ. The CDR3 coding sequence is TGTGCCAGCAGCCCCGGGCAGGGGGCGGGAAATGAGCAGTTCTTC. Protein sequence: CASSPGQGAGNEQFF.

CDR3 sequence (DNA): TGTGCCATCAGTGAGACAGGGAAGGGGCCGAACACTGAAGCTTTCTTT. Amino acids: CAISETGKGPNTEAFF. The chain is built from TRBV10-3 and TRBJ1-1, with TRBD1 as a possible D gene (6 bases). Trimming left V 2 bases short and J 1 base short, with 14 bases between. Per germline, CDR1 ENHRY and CDR2 SYGVKD. The CDR3 has 16 residues.